A selection of T cell receptor beta chains follows, all from one sample in a study of CD8+CD57+ T cells in acquired aplastic anemia. TCRdb reprocessed the reads with MiXCR, giving one entry per CDR3 protein. Among 150,000 or so distinct CDR3 sequences listed, more than 45% were seen once. Sequenced input: sorted CD4+, CD8+, or CD8+CD57+ T cells (not recorded which) from PBMCs. The source of these receptors is a human donor with aplastic anemia. CDR3s include the opening cysteine and the closing phenylalanine or tryptophan. D genes are given only for firm matches. Not all rows give a size; the values are once, few, many and, for expanded clones, a class.

>TRBV5-5|TRBJ1-6|TRBD1|.
CASSRGQGASPLHF
TGTGCCAGCAGCCGGGGGCAGGGGGCTTCACCCCTCCACTTT
>TRBV20-1|TRBJ1-5|.|.
CCASTSDRINQPQHF
.
>TRBV19|TRBJ2-7|TRBD1|.
CASSPGTGASYEQYF
TGTGCCAGTAGTCCAGGGACAGGGGCGTCCTACGAGCAGTACTTC
>TRBV3-1|TRBJ1-1|.|many
CASSQAGTEAFF
TGTGCCAGCAGCCAAGCCGGGACTGAAGCTTTCTTT
>TRBV20-1|TRBJ2-3|TRBD1|.
CSAMGQGAFTQYF
TGCAGTGCCATGGGACAGGGGGCCTTTACGCAGTATTTT
>TRBV6-1|TRBJ2-2|TRBD1|many
CASSLGQGNTGELFF
TGTGCCAGCAGTTTAGGACAGGGAAACACCGGGGAGCTGTTTTTT
>TRBV7-9|TRBJ2-2|TRBD2|many
CASSLGAGGPTGELFF
TGTGCCAGCAGCTTAGGGGCGGGAGGACCCACCGGGGAGCTGTTTTTT
>TRBV25-1|TRBJ1-2|.|.
CASSPDKVIRASAYGYTF
TGTGCCAGCAGCCCAGATAAGGTAATCCGGGCCTCCGCCTATGGCTACACCTTC
>TRBV15|TRBJ1-5|.|.
CATSRARVGQPQHF
TGTGCCACCAGCAGAGCCCGGGTGGGTCAGCCCCAGCATTTT
>TRBV7-8|TRBJ1-1|TRBD1|many
CASSLRTGGGRTEAFF
TGTGCCAGCAGCTTAAGAACAGGGGGCGGACGGACTGAAGCTTTCTTT
>TRBV20-1|TRBJ2-3|TRBD1|many
CSAGPPGQGTDTQYF
TGCAGTGCGGGCCCACCGGGACAGGGCACAGATACGCAGTATTTT
>TRBV10-3|TRBJ1-5|.|.
CATAGGAVSNQPQHF
TGTGCCACAGCCGGGGGGGCAGTGAGCAATCAGCCCCAGCATTTT
>TRBV20-1|TRBJ1-2|.|many
CSAIKEGGNYGYTF
TGCAGTGCCATCAAAGAGGGGGGTAACTATGGCTACACCTTC
>TRBV19|TRBJ1-6|.|.
CASSIPGASGSPLHF
TGTGCCAGTAGTATCCCCGGAGCAAGCGGTTCACCCCTCCACTTT
>TRBV7-3|TRBJ2-7|.|.
CASSFDLRGEQYF
TGTGCCAGCAGCTTCGACCTGAGAGGCGAGCAGTACTTC
>TRBV6-1|TRBJ1-5|.|.
CASRQGIGNQPQHF
TGTGCCAGCAGGCAGGGTATCGGCAATCAGCCCCAGCATTTT
>TRBV6-1|TRBJ2-5|TRBD1|.
CASSLTTGGGTQYF
TGTGCCAGCAGTCTTACGACAGGGGGCGGGACCCAGTACTTC
>TRBV7-9|TRBJ2-2|.|.
CASSPPLNTGELFF
TGTGCCAGCAGCCCCCCGCTGAATACCGGGGAGCTGTTTTTT